The source of this T cell receptor beta chain is a study of regulatory T cells in long-lasting Graves disease. Documented time point: newly diagnosed GD, antithyroid drugs for less than 3 months. From RNA extracted from PBMCs, the TCR library was made. This CDR3 is built from 17 residues. J gave up 2 bases and V 7 bases, and 10 bases lay outside the gene matches. The germline gives CDR1 MDHEN, CDR2 SYDVKM. Library construction for TCR beta used iRepertoire HTBI primers and Arm-PCR of CDR3 regions. MiXCR, run by TCRdb on the multiplex PCR reads, gives a single entry per CDR3 protein. The table shows 400,000 to 550,000 distinct CDR3 sequences, with approximately 16% occurring only once. The same sample was also studied in work on T cells in Graves' hyperthyroidism and ophthalmopathy. That publication notes: A lack of ophthalmopathy progression within 18 months defined stable Graves' hyperthyroidism. Exclusion followed for patients with uncontrolled infection, other autoimmune disease, pregnancy or lactation. Before onset, by a median of about seven months, the model predicted ophthalmopathy.

The chain joins TRBV28 to TRBJ2-6; TRBD1 agrees at 8 bases. The sample was peripheral blood mononuclear cells (PBMCs), taken at new diagnosis, from a patient treated with antithyroid drugs. This receptor was taken from a woman aged 18-29 years with Graves disease. CDR3 loop: CASITGGTLAGANVLTF. The CDR3 coding sequence is TGTGCCAGCATAACAGGGGGTACCCTCGCTGGGGCCAACGTCCTGACTTTC.